The next 32 T cell receptor beta chains were all read from a single sample in a study of vaccination effects on CD4 cells after COVID-19. Sequencing used immunoSEQ multiplex PCR; TCRdb keeps in-frame clones, though not all of them. The data show around 71,000 clones, around three quarters seen once. Their recognized antigens are unknown. Expansion with viral peptide pools was applied to antigen-specific CD4+ T cells by the ViraFEST assay prior to sequencing. The authors isolated CD4+ T cells after ten to eleven days of culture. No vaccinee had earlier SARS-CoV-2 infection, and nucleocapsid antibodies were negative. Sequences were derived from CD4+ T cells from PBMCs cultured with HCoV-OC43 spike peptides, sampled before COVID-19 vaccination. Subset noted: HCoV-OC43 spike overlapping peptide pool stimulation. The receptors here all came from a human donor who received a COVID-19 vaccine.

The rearrangement links TRBV5-1 to TRBJ2-1; D is uncertain. The CDR3 sequence is 15 residues long. The V gene's germline CDR1 is SGHRS and CDR2 YFSETQ. Trimming took 5 bases from V and 0 from J, leaving 12 bases between them. CDR3 loop: CASSLTTISYNEQFF. CDR3 sequence (DNA): TGCGCCAGCAGTTTGACCACTATCTCCTACAATGAGCAGTTCTTC.

V gene TRBV6-5 combines with J gene TRBJ1-2; D unclear. Deletions cut 7 bases from V and 1 base from J, with 7 bases between. This CDR3 contains 12 residues. Per germline, CDR1 MNHEY and CDR2 SVGAGI. The CDR3 coding sequence is TGTGCCAGCAAAACGAGTAACTATGGCTACACCTTC. Protein: CASKTSNYGYTF.

This chain uses TRBV5-1 with TRBJ2-7, with D perhaps being TRBD1 or TRBD2 (5 bases each). The CDR3 runs 15 residues. Trimming cost V 4 bases and J 6 bases, with 20 bases left between them. Germline CDR1 reads SGHRS; CDR2 reads YFSETQ. The CDR3 sequence is CASSLGDGYNSEQYV. The CDR3 bases are TGCGCCAGCAGCCTGGGGGACGGATACAACTCCGAGCAGTACGTC.

This clone appeared a single time. The gene calls are TRBV2 and TRBJ2-1, with unresolved D. The CDR3 runs to 11 residues. With 6 bases removed from V and 2 bases from J, the gap between germline ends came to 2 bases. Germline V gene data show CDR1 as SNHLY and CDR2 as FYNNEI. The CDR3 DNA sequence: TGTGCCAGCAGACCCTACAATGAGCAGTTCTTC. Its protein is CASRPYNEQFF. The whole variable domain, filled in from reference TRBV2 and TRBJ2-1, reads EPEVTQTPSHQVTQMGQEVILRCVPISNHLYFYWYRQILGQKVEFLVSFYNNEISEKSEIFDDQFSVERPDGSNFTLKIRSTKLEDSAMYFCASRPYNEQFFGPGTRLTVL.

The chain links TRBV10-3 to TRBJ2-3; TRBD1 matches 7 bases. The CDR3 consists of 15 residues. CDR1 is ENHRY, CDR2 SYGVKD, per germline. With 5 bases clipped from V and 0 bases from J, the junction kept 5 bases outside the gene matches. The CDR3 region is CAISQPGQSTDTQYF. The CDR3 DNA follows: TGTGCCATCAGTCAACCGGGACAGAGCACAGATACGCAGTATTTT.

The chain is built from TRBV7-2 and TRBJ2-1; 10 bases match TRBD1. The germline V gene encodes CDR1 SGHTA and CDR2 FQGNSA. V shed 5 bases, J shed 7 bases, and the junction held 5 bases outside the gene matches. This CDR3 is built from 14 residues. The CDR3 reads CASSLDRGRNEQFF. DNA for the CDR3: TGTGCCAGCAGCCTCGACAGGGGGCGGAATGAGCAGTTCTTC.

The CDR3: CASRDRANTGELFF. As DNA, the CDR3 is TGTGCCAGTAGGGACAGGGCGAACACCGGGGAGCTGTTTTTT. V usage is TRBV19 and J usage is TRBJ2-2, with 8 nucleotides matching TRBD1. With 6 bases clipped from V and 0 bases from J, the junction kept 0 bases outside the gene matches. This CDR3 contains 14 residues. CDR1 is LNHDA, CDR2 SQIVND, per germline (reference sequence).

The chain recombines TRBV29-1 with TRBJ1-3; D ambiguous. In germline, CDR1 is SQVTM, CDR2 ANQGSEA. V was trimmed by 6 bases and J by 1 base, leaving 4 bases between them. This CDR3 spans 11 amino acids. CDR3 loop: CSVRSGNTIYF. Written as DNA, the CDR3 is TGCAGCGTCAGATCTGGAAACACCATATATTTT. Variable domain in full (rest from reference TRBV29-1 and TRBJ1-3): SAVISQKPSRDICQRGTSLTIQCQVDSQVTMMFWYRQQPGQSLTLIATANQGSEATYESGFVIDKFPISRPNLTFSTLTVSNMSPEDSSIYLCSVRSGNTIYFGEGSWLTVV.

The chain couples TRBV6-1 to TRBJ2-5; D is possibly TRBD1 or TRBD2 (6 bases each). CDR3 length: 14 residues. Per the germline V gene, CDR1 is MNHNS and CDR2 is SASEGT. V lost 2 bases and J 2 bases, leaving 9 bases between the germline ends. CDR3 sequence reads: CASSERGEQETQYF. In DNA form, the CDR3 reads TGTGCCAGCAGTGAAAGGGGGGAGCAAGAGACCCAGTACTTC.

This clone was picked up a small number of times. The V and J genes are TRBV4-3 and TRBJ1-1; D is unclear. Germline assignment: CDR1 LGHNA and CDR2 YSLEER. The V end was cut by 6 bases, the J end by 0 bases, with 17 bases between. The CDR3 sequence is 16 residues long. CDR3 region: CASSLYRQIMNTEAFF. CDR3 DNA sequence: TGCGCCAGCAGTCTCTACCGTCAGATAATGAACACTGAAGCTTTCTTT.

This clone was picked up a small number of times. The chain employs TRBV5-1 and TRBJ2-2; a weak D match, TRBD1 (6 bases). With 4 bases removed from V and 3 bases from J, the gap between germline ends came to 13 bases. Germline CDR1 is SGHRS and CDR2 is YFSETQ. The CDR3 is made up of 15 amino acids. In DNA, the CDR3 is TGCGCCAGCAGCCCCAGGGGTGGGGACACCGGGGAGCTGTTTTTT. Its translation: CASSPRGGDTGELFF.

V is TRBV6-5 and J is TRBJ2-3; D call uncertain. CDR3 length: 16 residues. V lost 0 bases to trimming and J lost 2 bases, with 12 bases between them. CDR1 and CDR2 (germline): MNHEY, SVGAGI. The CDR3, as DNA: TGTGCCAGCAGTTACTCGGTGGCACAGACCACAGATACGCAGTATTTT. Its translation: CASSYSVAQTTDTQYF.

The chain employs TRBV7-2 and TRBJ2-3; no reliable D call. The V end was cut by 3 bases, the J end by 4 bases, with 8 bases between. This CDR3 region has 13 residues. Germline V CDR1 and CDR2: SGHTA, FQGNSA. CDR3 residues: CASSFAPADTQYF. CDR3 in DNA: TGTGCCAGCAGCTTTGCTCCTGCAGATACGCAGTATTTT.

CDR3 sequence: CASSRDRGQETQYF. CDR3 DNA: TGTGCCAGCAGCAGAGACAGGGGGCAAGAGACCCAGTACTTC. The genes are TRBV9 and TRBJ2-5, with 9 bases fitting TRBD1. In germline, CDR1 is SGDLS, CDR2 YYNGEE. The V segment lost 4 bases and the J segment 2 bases; nucleotides outside the gene matches: 3. The CDR3 has 14 residues.

The chain joins TRBV6-6 to TRBJ1-3; the D gene is possibly TRBD1 (5 bases). This CDR3 contains 13 residues. Trimming removed 8 bases at V and 4 bases at J, with 12 bases between. The germline V gene encodes CDR1 MNHNY and CDR2 SVGAGI (reference sequence). The CDR3 nucleotides read TGTGCCAGCTACAGAGGGACCGGAAACACCATATATTTT. This gives the protein CASYRGTGNTIYF.

This rearrangement joins TRBV27 to TRBJ2-7; D unclear. CDR3 length: 11 residues. Germline CDR1 reads MNHEY; CDR2 reads SMNVEV (reference sequence). Trimming took off 6 bases at V and 3 bases at J, with 6 bases between the two ends. CDR3 nucleotide sequence: TGTGCCAGCAGAGGGATCTACGAGCAGTACGTC. Protein: CASRGIYEQYV.

The chain has TRBV19 and TRBJ2-2; D might be TRBD2 (5 bases). Between the trimmed V and J ends, which lost 4 bases and 4 bases, there was a span of 13 bases. The CDR3 loop spans 15 amino acids. Germline CDR1 LNHDA, CDR2 SQIVND (reference sequence). CDR3 region: CASSKFGVGTGELFF. In DNA form, the CDR3 reads TGTGCCAGTAGTAAATTCGGGGTTGGCACCGGGGAGCTGTTTTTT.

The rearrangement links TRBV29-1 to TRBJ1-2, with a possible D match to TRBD1 (5 bases). The V end was cut by 0 bases, the J end by 7 bases, with 15 bases between. The CDR3 totals 14 residues. Germline-derived CDR1 and CDR2 are SQVTM and ANQGSEA. In DNA, the CDR3 is TGCAGCGTTGAAGAGATTGAGGGGCGAGGTGGCTACACCTTC. It translates to CSVEEIEGRGGYTF.

V and J are TRBV19 and TRBJ1-1; D gene unclear. V was cut by 4 bases and J by 3 bases, with 9 bases left in between. This CDR3 region has 13 residues. Per germline, CDR1 LNHDA and CDR2 SQIVND (reference sequence). This CDR3 reads CASSRDRDTEAFF. Written as DNA, the CDR3 is TGTGCCAGTAGTAGGGATCGGGACACTGAAGCTTTCTTT. The variable domain in full, completed from reference TRBV19 and TRBJ1-1, reads DGGITQSPKYLFRKEGQNVTLSCEQNLNHDAMYWYRQDPGQGLRLIYYSQIVNDFQKGDIAEGYSVSREKKESFPLTVTSAQKNPTAFYLCASSRDRDTEAFFGQGTRLTVV.

In its sample, this clone was seen a few times. The chain combines TRBV6-5 with TRBJ1-1; no definite D call. This CDR3 is 14 amino acids long. V was cut by 7 bases and J by 4 bases, with 16 bases left in between. Germline loops: CDR1 MNHEY, CDR2 SVGAGI. CDR3 protein: CASTRQFQTTEAFF. The CDR3 bases are TGTGCCAGCACCAGACAATTCCAGACCACTGAAGCTTTCTTT.

The V gene is TRBV30, the J gene TRBJ2-1; TRBD2 matches at 8 bases. CDR1 is GTSNPN and CDR2 is SVGIG in the germline V gene (reference sequence). The CDR3 has 14 residues. J gave up 6 bases and V 1 base, and 5 bases lay outside the gene matches. CDR3 nucleotide sequence: TGTGCCTGGAGTGATGGGACTAGAGTCAATGAGCAGTTCTTC. This gives the protein CAWSDGTRVNEQFF.

The J gene is TRBJ2-2, the V gene TRBV5-1; 7 nucleotides agree with TRBD1. V trimming: 2 bases; J trimming: 4 bases; junction bases outside the gene matches: 5. In germline, CDR1 is SGHRS, CDR2 YFSETQ. The CDR3 extends over 15 amino acids. In DNA, the CDR3 is TGCGCCAGCAGCTTTCCCCCAGGGGGCACCGGGGAGCTGTTTTTT. It encodes CASSFPPGGTGELFF. The whole variable domain, remainder taken from reference TRBV5-1 and TRBJ2-2, is KAGVTQTPRYLIKTRGQQVTLSCSPISGHRSVSWYQQTPGQGLQFLFEYFSETQRNKGNFPGRFSGRQFSNSRSEMNVSTLELGDSALYLCASSFPPGGTGELFFGEGSRLTVL.

This chain uses TRBV30 with TRBJ1-5; D is ambiguous. The V and J ends lost 0 bases and 5 bases respectively, with 8 bases between them. CDR3 length: 13 residues. Germline CDR1 reads GTSNPN; CDR2 reads SVGIG (reference sequence). CDR3 in DNA: TGTGCCTGGAGTGTACAGTTTTATCAGCCCCAGCATTTT. Its translation is CAWSVQFYQPQHF.

The V gene is TRBV10-3, the J gene TRBJ1-4, with no clear D. Looked up from germline, CDR1 is ENHRY and CDR2 is SYGVKD. CDR3 length: 15 amino acids. V lost 5 bases and J 2 bases, leaving 12 bases between the germline ends. This CDR3 is CAISRAEPTNEKLFF. The CDR3 nucleotides read TGTGCCATCAGTCGGGCCGAACCGACTAATGAAAAACTGTTTTTT.

Only a few counts were recorded for this clone. The genes are TRBV10-3 and TRBJ1-6; TRBD1 agrees at 9 bases. In germline, CDR1 is ENHRY, CDR2 SYGVKD. This CDR3 has 16 amino acids. V shed 2 bases, J shed 7 bases, and the junction held 6 bases outside the gene matches. CDR3 nucleotide sequence: TGTGCCATCAGTGAGCGGGACAGGGAGGCAAATTCACCCCTCCACTTT. Translating it yields CAISERDREANSPLHF.

The chain carries TRBV6-4 and TRBJ2-6; TRBD1 agrees at 10 bases. The CDR3 is made up of 15 amino acids. The V and J ends lost 11 bases and 0 bases, in that order; junction bases with no gene match: 4. Germline V CDR1 and CDR2: MRHNA, SNTAGT. The CDR3: CAGDRGSSGANVLTF. CDR3 sequence (DNA): TGTGCCGGGGACAGGGGAAGCTCTGGGGCCAACGTCCTGACTTTC.

The chain joins TRBV11-2 to TRBJ2-1; D is undetermined. There are 11 residues in the CDR3. Germline CDR1 SGHAT, CDR2 FQNNGV. Trimming removed 6 bases at V and 1 base at J, with 1 base between. Written as DNA, the CDR3 is TGTGCCAGCAGGTCCTACAATGAGCAGTTCTTC. This encodes CASRSYNEQFF.

This clone showed up just a few times. The chain uses TRBV19 and TRBJ1-5; D is perhaps TRBD1 (5 bases). Deletions cut 1 base from V and 9 bases from J, with 22 bases between. The CDR3 contains 17 residues. Per the germline V gene, CDR1 is LNHDA and CDR2 is SQIVND (reference sequence). CDR3 protein: CASSIAPVGTGSWPQHF. CDR3 nucleotides: TGTGCCAGTAGTATAGCCCCCGTTGGGACGGGGAGTTGGCCCCAGCATTTT. Combining the CDR3 with reference TRBV19 and TRBJ1-5 gives the whole variable domain DGGITQSPKYLFRKEGQNVTLSCEQNLNHDAMYWYRQDPGQGLRLIYYSQIVNDFQKGDIAEGYSVSREKKESFPLTVTSAQKNPTAFYLCASSIAPVGTGSWPQHFGDGTRLSIL.

The J gene is TRBJ1-3, the V gene TRBV11-3, with 7 bases lining up with TRBD1. The CDR3 totals 17 residues. V was pared by 5 bases and J by 0 bases, with 10 bases of the junction left unmatched. Germline CDR1 SGHNT, CDR2 YENEEA. The CDR3 region is CASSPGGPGNSGNTIYF. The CDR3 coding sequence is TGTGCCAGCAGCCCAGGGGGTCCGGGGAACTCTGGAAACACCATATATTTT.

The chain joins TRBV5-6 to TRBJ2-5; D is uncertain. The CDR3 is made up of 14 amino acids. Deletions cut 2 bases from V and 5 bases from J, with 13 bases between. Germline lookup yields CDR1 SGHDT and CDR2 YYEEEE. In nucleotides, the CDR3 is TGTGCCAGCAGCTTTGGACCCAGGTTGGAGACCCAGTACTTC. Residues: CASSFGPRLETQYF.

This chain connects TRBV7-2 to TRBJ2-5; TRBD1 agrees at 8 bases. CDR3 length equals 15 residues. The germline V gene has CDR1 SGHTA and CDR2 FQGNSA. V was pared by 5 bases and J by 1 base, with 6 bases of the junction left unmatched. CDR3 protein: CASSTRTGSQETQYF. The CDR3 region has the DNA TGTGCCAGCAGCACCCGGACAGGGTCCCAAGAGACCCAGTACTTC.

This rearrangement joins TRBV14 to TRBJ2-3; no definite D call. Germline V gene data show CDR1 as SGHDN and CDR2 as FVKESK. V dropped 0 bases and J dropped 2 bases, with 9 bases sitting between them. The CDR3 is 15 residues long. The CDR3 coding sequence is TGTGCCAGCAGCCAAGATCTACAGACCACAGATACGCAGTATTTT. This translates into CASSQDLQTTDTQYF.